The 10 T cell receptor beta chains given below trace back to one sample, sequenced in a study of T cells after yellow fever vaccination. Each CDR3 protein gets one entry after TCRdb re-called the 5' RACE reads with MiXCR. The repertoire holds roughly 330,000 distinct CDR3 sequences, with roughly 4% as singletons. The sequences come from PBMCs, collected 5 days after the yellow fever booster vaccination. The receptors here all came from a young man who received the YFV17D yellow fever vaccine.

This chain links TRBV12-3 or TRBV12-4 with TRBJ2-1, with 9 nucleotides matching TRBD1. The V and J ends lost 7 bases and 5 bases, in that order; junction bases with no gene match: 6. This CDR3 region has 14 residues. Here the CDR3 DNA reads TGTGCCAGCAACCTACAGGGGGCGAACAATGAGCAGTTCTTC. Its translation is CASNLQGANNEQFF.

This clonotype was seen many times. The chain is built from TRBV7-9 and TRBJ2-2, with D perhaps assigned TRBD1 or TRBD2 (5 bases each). V lost 8 bases to trimming and J lost 3 bases, with 19 bases between them. CDR3 length equals 16 residues. Looked up from germline, CDR1 is SEHNR and CDR2 is FQNEAQ (reference sequence). The CDR3 DNA reads TGTGCCAGCCTCTTTTTGGACGGGGACCACACCGGGGAGCTGTTTTTT. Encoded protein: CASLFLDGDHTGELFF.

The J gene is TRBJ2-3, the V gene TRBV6-1; 11 bases are a match to TRBD2. The V and J ends lost 4 bases and 3 bases, in that order; junction bases with no gene match: 6. From germline, CDR1 is MNHNS and CDR2 SASEGT. The CDR3 is 16 residues long. CDR3 protein: CASSGRVAGGTDTQYF. The CDR3 bases are TGTGCCAGCAGTGGGCGGGTAGCGGGGGGGACAGATACGCAGTATTTT.

This clonotype has a handful of counts. The V gene is TRBV5-5, the J gene TRBJ2-7; D is tentatively TRBD1 or TRBD2 (5 bases each). There are 14 residues in the CDR3. Per germline, CDR1 SGHKS and CDR2 YYEKEE (reference sequence). Trimming pared 2 bases from V and 3 bases from J, leaving 12 bases between. CDR3 bases: TGTGCCAGCAGCTTCTTTTCAGGGAGCTACGAGCAGTACGTC. Protein: CASSFFSGSYEQYV.

V is TRBV18 and J is TRBJ2-2; tentatively, D is TRBD2 (5 bases). Germline values: CDR1 KGHSH, CDR2 LQKENI. V gave up 1 base and J gave up 7 bases, with 13 bases separating them. The CDR3 totals 15 residues. The chain's CDR3 is CASSPLAQYFGELFF. CDR3 DNA sequence: TGTGCCAGCTCACCACTAGCGCAATATTTCGGGGAGCTGTTTTTT.

This clonotype was observed a few times. V gene TRBV4-3 combines with J gene TRBJ2-3; TRBD2 aligns across 9 bases. The germline gives CDR1 LGHNA, CDR2 YSLEER. The CDR3 loop spans 15 amino acids. V was pared by 5 bases and J by 2 bases, with 5 bases of the junction left unmatched. CDR3 amino acids: CASSESSGVTDTQYF. DNA for the CDR3: TGCGCCAGCAGCGAATCTAGCGGGGTCACAGATACGCAGTATTTT.

This chain uses TRBV5-5 with TRBJ2-6; D remains unclear. The V gene lost 4 bases and the J gene lost 1 base, with 9 bases spanning the gap. In germline, CDR1 is SGHKS, CDR2 YYEKEE (reference sequence). This CDR3 is 15 amino acids long. The CDR3: CASSPRWSGANVLTF. The CDR3 nucleotides are TGTGCCAGCAGCCCACGTTGGTCTGGGGCCAACGTCCTGACTTTC.

This clonotype was seen repeatedly, ten times or more. The genes are TRBV6-1 and TRBJ1-6; 8 nucleotides match TRBD1. The CDR3 is made up of 16 amino acids. Trimming at V came to 6 bases and at J to 9 bases, leaving 13 bases not matched to a gene. Germline V gene sequence: CDR1 MNHNS, CDR2 SASEGT. Here the CDR3 reads CASRGGTQGALSPLHF. CDR3 nucleotide sequence: TGTGCCAGCAGGGGAGGTACCCAGGGGGCGCTTTCACCCCTCCACTTT.

This clonotype occurred a few times. CDR3 sequence reads: CASSEYRDKAFF. CDR3 sequence (DNA): TGTGCCAGCAGTGAATACCGGGACAAAGCTTTCTTT. J is TRBJ1-1 and V is TRBV25-1; D might be TRBD1 (6 bases). V was trimmed by 0 bases and J by 9 bases, leaving 8 bases between them. This CDR3 contains 12 residues. The V gene's germline CDR1 is MGHDK and CDR2 SYGVNS.

V gene TRBV15 combines with J gene TRBJ2-3, with D tentatively TRBD1 (6 bases). Germline CDR1 LNHNV, CDR2 YYDKDF (reference sequence). Between the trimmed V and J ends, which lost 0 bases and 5 bases, there was a span of 12 bases. The CDR3 extends over 15 amino acids. The CDR3 bases are TGTGCCACCAGCAGAGAGGGAACAGGGATAGATACGCAGTATTTT. It is translated as CATSREGTGIDTQYF.